The 29 T cell receptor beta chains below come from one sample, sequenced in a study of regulatory T cells in long-lasting Graves disease. The time point here: newly diagnosed GD, antithyroid drugs for less than 3 months. After RNA was extracted from PBMCs, the TCR library was made from it. To make TCR beta libraries, researchers used iRepertoire HTBI primers and Arm-PCR of CDR3 regions. TCRdb analysed the multiplex PCR reads with MiXCR anew, one entry per CDR3 protein. The data contain a few hundred thousand distinct CDR3 sequences, less than 20% of them singletons. This sample also belongs to another study, concerning T cells in Graves' hyperthyroidism and ophthalmopathy.

Sequencing used peripheral blood mononuclear cells (PBMCs), obtained at new diagnosis, from a patient treated with antithyroid drugs. These receptor sequences come from a woman in her twenties or thirties with Graves disease.

The chain employs TRBV5-4 and TRBJ1-1; TRBD1 might be the D (6 bases). Per the germline V gene, CDR1 is SGHNT and CDR2 is YYREEE (reference sequence). The CDR3 length is 20 residues. The V end lost 4 bases, the J end lost 6 bases, and 34 bases lay between the germline ends. The CDR3 loop is CASSRGKYRVLVGGPSEAFF. The CDR3, as DNA: TGTGCCAGCAGCAGGGGGAAATACAGGGTGCTAGTGGGGGGGCCTTCTGAAGCTTTCTTT.

This clonotype was found once. A much larger clone lies a single base off, so this may be a read error. Since no conserved phenylalanine or tryptophan closes the CDR3, a read error is the likely cause. The chain carries TRBV4-1 and TRBJ1-4; D gene uncertain. Germline values: CDR1 MGHRA, CDR2 YSYEKL. The V end was cut by 0 bases, the J end by 10 bases, with 15 bases between. The CDR3 has 15 amino acids. In nucleotides, the CDR3 is TGCGCCAGCAGCCAAGATGGAGGAGTTGAGGGAAAACTGTTTATT. This encodes CASSQDGGVEGKLFI.

This clonotype has a count of ten or more. J is TRBJ1-6 and V is TRBV20-1; 7 positions agree with TRBD1. CDR3 length: 14 amino acids. The ends lost 1 base at V and 7 bases at J; junction bases unmatched: 4. The V gene's germline CDR1 is DFQATT and CDR2 SNEGSKA (reference sequence). CDR3 DNA: TGCAGTGCTAGAGCGCTGACAGGGAATTCACCCCTCCACTTT. Amino acid sequence: CSARALTGNSPLHF.

Many counts were recorded for this clonotype. The rearrangement uses TRBV28 and TRBJ2-7; D is uncertain. Germline-derived CDR1 and CDR2 are MDHEN and SYDVKM. Trimming cost V 2 bases and J 4 bases, with 9 bases left between them. The CDR3 covers 13 residues. CDR3 in DNA: TGTGCCAGCAGTTTAACCAACGCTTACGAGCAGTACTTC. Translated, it gives CASSLTNAYEQYF. The full variable domain, rest sourced from reference TRBV28 and TRBJ2-7, is DVKVTQSSRYLVKRTGEKVFLECVQDMDHENMFWYRQDPGLGLRLIYFSYDVKMKEKGDIPEGYSVSREKKERFSLILESASTNQTSMYLCASSLTNAYEQYFGPGTRLTVT.

This clonotype was seen at least ten times. The J gene is TRBJ2-3, the V gene TRBV15, with a weak D call TRBD2 (6 bases). The length of the CDR3 is 18 residues. From germline, CDR1 is LNHNV and CDR2 YYDKDF (reference sequence). The V end was cut by 1 base, the J end by 1 base, with 18 bases between. This CDR3 reads CATSRARRGLGGTDTQYF. The CDR3 coding sequence is TGTGCCACCAGCAGAGCCCGGCGGGGCCTCGGGGGCACAGATACGCAGTATTTT.

This clonotype was counted between two and nine times. V is TRBV6-1 and J is TRBJ1-1, with D possibly matching TRBD1 (6 bases). The CDR3 length is 13 residues. V dropped 6 bases and J dropped 8 bases, with 16 bases sitting between them. The germline V gene encodes CDR1 MNHNS and CDR2 SASEGT. CDR3 loop: CASRETGPREAFF. The CDR3 DNA follows: TGTGCCAGCAGGGAAACAGGGCCCCGGGAAGCTTTCTTT.

A note on this clonotype: A much larger clonotype is one base distant, so this may be a read error. CDR3 sequence reads: CASSLVRGPKTEAFF. CDR3 coding DNA: TGTGCCAGCAGCTTAGTGCGGGGGCCCAAGACTGAAGCTTTCTTT. The gene calls are TRBV7-8 and TRBJ1-1; D is perhaps TRBD1 (6 bases). The CDR3 consists of 15 residues. The germline V gene encodes CDR1 SGHVS and CDR2 FQNEAQ. The V gene lost 1 base and the J gene lost 5 bases, with 14 bases spanning the gap. The full variable domain, completed using reference TRBV7-8 and TRBJ1-1, is GAGVSQSPRYKVAKRGQDVALRCDPISGHVSLFWYQQALGQGPEFLTYFQNEAQLDKSGLPSDRFFAERPEGSVSTLKIQRTQQEDSAVYLCASSLVRGPKTEAFFGQGTRLTVV.

This clonotype showed up many times. This sequence joins TRBV2 and TRBJ1-4; 7 bases line up with TRBD1. The CDR3 extends over 13 amino acids. Trimming took 5 bases from V and 10 from J; bases not matched to a gene: 7. Per the germline V gene, CDR1 is SNHLY and CDR2 is FYNNEI. CDR3 sequence (DNA): TGTGCCAGCAGTTCCCTGACAGGGACAAAACTGTTTTTT. Translated: CASSSLTGTKLFF.

In this sample, this clonotype turned up a few times. This may be a read error, as it is one base from a much larger clone. The chain links TRBV6-5 to TRBJ1-1; the D gene is possibly TRBD1 (6 bases). The CDR3 contains 14 residues. Per germline, CDR1 MNHEY and CDR2 SVGAGI. CDR3 in amino acids: CASSFRDMNTEASF. In DNA, the CDR3 is TGTGCCAGCAGTTTTAGGGACATGAACACTGAAGCTTCCTTT.

This clonotype was detected only a few times. V usage is TRBV5-5 and J usage is TRBJ2-1; D perhaps matches TRBD2 (5 bases). CDR1 is SGHKS, CDR2 YYEKEE, per germline (reference sequence). Trimming left V 4 bases short and J 7 bases short, with 12 bases between. There are 13 residues in the CDR3. The CDR3 sequence is CASSPRTENEQFF. The DNA for the CDR3 is TGTGCCAGCAGCCCCCGGACTGAGAATGAGCAGTTCTTC.

This clonotype has ten or more counts. The CDR3 DNA sequence: TGTGCCAGCAGTTTATTGGGGACTTCGAACACCGGGGAGCTGTTTTTT. This gives the protein CASSLLGTSNTGELFF. The chain has TRBV28 and TRBJ2-2; D possibly corresponds to TRBD2 (6 bases). V lost 1 base to trimming and J lost 0 bases, with 9 bases between them. In germline, CDR1 is MDHEN, CDR2 SYDVKM. The CDR3 loop spans 16 amino acids.

This clonotype was picked up many times. The chain links TRBV11-1 to TRBJ1-1; a possible D gene is TRBD1 (6 bases). V lost 2 bases to trimming and J lost 3 bases, with 16 bases between them. This CDR3 contains 16 residues. The germline V gene has CDR1 SGHAT and CDR2 FQDESV (reference sequence). This chain's CDR3 is CASSLSFNRADTEAFF. In DNA form, the CDR3 reads TGTGCCAGCAGCTTATCGTTTAACAGGGCGGACACTGAAGCTTTCTTT.

There are a few counts of this clonotype. A much larger clone differs by one base, so this may be a read error. V gene TRBV6-5 combines with J gene TRBJ1-1; 8 bases fit TRBD1. Germline CDR1 and CDR2: MNHEY and SVGAGI. This CDR3 is 16 amino acids long. This CDR3 reads CASSYYPGGGGTEALF. The CDR3 DNA reads TGTGCCAGCAGTTACTACCCAGGGGGCGGGGGCACTGAAGCTCTCTTT.

This clonotype came up many times. The chain has TRBV11-3 and TRBJ1-1; 8 bases match TRBD1. V was clipped by 6 bases and J by 3 bases; unmatched bases: 12. Germline-derived CDR1 and CDR2 are SGHNT and YENEEA. The CDR3 loop spans 16 amino acids. CDR3 loop: CASSQGQGWTDTEAFF. The CDR3 DNA follows: TGTGCCAGCAGTCAAGGACAGGGCTGGACGGACACTGAAGCTTTCTTT.

This clonotype was detected many times. The chain has TRBV28 and TRBJ1-2; 10 bases are shared with TRBD1. CDR1 is MDHEN, CDR2 SYDVKM, per germline. The CDR3 runs to 13 residues. Unmatched junction bases numbered 4, after V lost 6 bases and J lost 6 bases. As DNA, the CDR3 is TGTGCCAGCAGGGGACAGGGGAGAGATGGCTACACCTTC. Its translation: CASRGQGRDGYTF.

As regards this clonotype: This may arise from a read error, as a much more abundant clone is one base away. The J gene is TRBJ1-1, the V gene TRBV11-2; the match to TRBD1 covers 10 bases. Losses at the gene ends were 5 bases for V and 5 bases for J; bases not matched to a gene: 5. The CDR3 totals 14 residues. The germline gives CDR1 SGHAT, CDR2 FQNNGV. The CDR3 loop is CASSQGQGKTEAFF. The CDR3 region has the DNA TGTGCCAGCAGCCAGGGACAGGGGAAAACTGAAGCTTTCTTT.

This clonotype has at least ten counts. The genes are TRBV12-3 or TRBV12-4 and TRBJ1-1, with TRBD1 identical over 8 bases. The CDR3 covers 13 residues. The trim removed 3 bases at V and 11 bases at J, leaving 8 bases unmatched. DNA of the CDR3: TGTGCCAGCAGTTTTAATCAGGGGGCGCGTGCTTTCTTT. Residues: CASSFNQGARAFF.

This clonotype was seen at least ten times. This sequence joins TRBV28 and TRBJ1-1; D gene unclear. The CDR3 has 14 amino acids. The V gene lost 2 bases and the J gene lost 3 bases, with 10 bases spanning the gap. Germline V gives CDR1 MDHEN, CDR2 SYDVKM. DNA for the CDR3: TGTGCCAGCAGTTTACCTCTATGGGACACTGAAGCTTTCTTT. It encodes CASSLPLWDTEAFF.

This clonotype has ten or more counts. V usage is TRBV5-1 and J usage is TRBJ2-3; D may match TRBD1 or TRBD2 (5 bases each). Per germline, CDR1 SGHRS and CDR2 YFSETQ. Trimming cost V 1 base and J 4 bases, with 10 bases left between them. The CDR3 has 14 amino acids. CDR3 amino acids: CASSLSRGADTQYF. The CDR3 bases are TGCGCCAGCAGCTTGTCTAGGGGAGCAGATACGCAGTATTTT. Looking up the rest from reference TRBV5-1 and TRBJ2-3 gives the full variable domain: KAGVTQTPRYLIKTRGQQVTLSCSPISGHRSVSWYQQTPGQGLQFLFEYFSETQRNKGNFPGRFSGRQFSNSRSEMNVSTLELGDSALYLCASSLSRGADTQYFGPGTRLTVL.

A remark on this clonotype: The junction and the germline gene differ at one end; a read error may be behind it. The CDR3 spells CASSFQGTGGGYGYTF. In DNA form, the CDR3 reads TGTGCCAGTAGTTTCCAGGGGACAGGGGGCGGCTATGGCTACACCTTC. The chain employs TRBV28 and TRBJ1-2, with 12 bases lining up with TRBD1. CDR3 length: 16 residues. Germline V gives CDR1 MDHEN, CDR2 SYDVKM.

This clonotype was recorded at least ten times. The chain has TRBV12-3 or TRBV12-4 and TRBJ1-5; D is unresolved. The V and J ends lost 1 base and 0 bases respectively, with 10 bases between them. The CDR3 runs to 16 residues. As DNA, the CDR3 is TGTGCCAGCAGTTTAGGAGGCACATATAGCAATCAGCCCCAGCATTTT. Residues: CASSLGGTYSNQPQHF.

The chain joins TRBV28 to TRBJ1-2, with TRBD1 as a possible D gene (6 bases). The CDR3 is 15 residues long. V lost 6 bases to trimming and J lost 4 bases, with 18 bases between them. The germline CDR1 and CDR2 sequences are MDHEN and SYDVKM. CDR3 protein: CASRGPQGPVYGYTF. For the CDR3, the DNA is TGTGCCAGCAGGGGGCCACAGGGCCCCGTCTATGGCTACACCTTC.

This clonotype was counted at least ten times. This chain uses TRBV19 with TRBJ2-2; the D is unclear. The CDR3 has 14 residues. The V gene's germline CDR1 is LNHDA and CDR2 SQIVND (reference sequence). Trimming stripped 0 bases from V and 1 base from J, with 3 bases between. CDR3 sequence (DNA): TGTGCCAGTAGTATAGATCGGAACACCGGGGAGCTGTTTTTT. This encodes CASSIDRNTGELFF.

This clonotype was seen at least ten times. V is TRBV12-3 or TRBV12-4 and J is TRBJ1-2; no reliable D call. V lost 5 bases to trimming and J lost 7 bases, with 17 bases between them. This CDR3 region has 14 residues. In nucleotides, the CDR3 is TGTGCCAGCAGTGGAGACAATTGGTTCGGTGGCTACACCTTC. Its protein product is CASSGDNWFGGYTF.

This clonotype was counted ten times or more. The gene calls are TRBV27 and TRBJ2-5; D might be TRBD1 (6 bases). This CDR3 is built from 15 residues. Trimming took 6 bases from V and 5 from J, leaving 19 bases between them. The germline gives CDR1 MNHEY, CDR2 SMNVEV (reference sequence). The DNA of the CDR3 is TGTGCCAGCAGGAGTTCTCTACAGGGTTGGGAGACCCAGTACTTC. Its translation: CASRSSLQGWETQYF.

This clonotype was counted ten times or more. The chain carries TRBV15 and TRBJ1-2; D remains ambiguous. The ends were cut back, 0 bases at V and 0 bases at J, with 11 bases in the middle. The CDR3 spans 16 residues. Germline V CDR1 and CDR2: LNHNV, YYDKDF (reference sequence). CDR3 in DNA: TGTGCCACCAGCAGAGATCGAATAGCAACTAACTATGGCTACACCTTC. Translating it yields CATSRDRIATNYGYTF.

This clonotype was recorded many times. This chain connects TRBV28 to TRBJ2-1; D may be TRBD1 or TRBD2 (5 bases each). This CDR3 comprises 14 residues. The V end was cut by 6 bases, the J end by 2 bases, with 11 bases between. Germline CDR1 reads MDHEN; CDR2 reads SYDVKM. CDR3 sequence reads: CASRRDEAYNEQFF. The CDR3 nucleotides read TGTGCCAGCAGACGGGACGAAGCCTACAATGAGCAGTTCTTC.

Points on this clonotype: A far larger clone is one nucleotide away, so this likely arose from a read error. The V call is TRBV20-1, the J call TRBJ2-1, with a possible D match to TRBD2 (5 bases). The V and J ends lost 2 bases and 10 bases respectively, with 15 bases between them. In germline, CDR1 is DFQATT, CDR2 SNEGSKA (reference sequence). The CDR3 extends over 13 amino acids. The CDR3 is CSARSSSPYEQFF. In DNA, the CDR3 is TGCAGTGCTAGATCTAGCAGCCCCTACGAGCAGTTCTTC.

This clonotype was detected many times. This chain joins TRBV28 and TRBJ2-7; a possible D gene is TRBD2 (5 bases). Deletions cut 7 bases from V and 2 bases from J, with 12 bases between. The V gene's germline CDR1 is MDHEN and CDR2 SYDVKM. This CDR3 is built from 13 residues. As DNA, the CDR3 is TGTGCCAGCACCCCCGGACTGGCCTACGAGCAGTACTTC. It yields the protein CASTPGLAYEQYF.